This T cell receptor (beta chain) was sequenced in a study of T cell responses to AZD1222 COVID-19 vaccine. Regarding the study as a whole: It should be noted that donors were predominantly white British and more often female, and clonal diversity was possibly underestimated. Among AZD1222 vaccinees, only five or six were seropositive at baseline. Spike-specific TCRs gained breadth and depth after people received two AZD1222 doses.

This clone was detected only once. No antigen is known for it. Sequenced by immunoSEQ multiplex PCR; TCRdb stores in-frame clones only, minus some. This sample yields 150,000 or so clones, of which 80% to 95% are seen a single time; 3% to 4% belongs to the top ten. Some second doses came at about 4 weeks and others at about 12 weeks; these were pooled. The clonotype was recovered from an adult who received the AZD1222 COVID-19 vaccine. The material was peripheral blood, obtained 28 days after the second AZD1222 dose.

CDR3 in amino acids: CATSRDRREGGYEQYF. The DNA of the CDR3 is TGTGCCACCAGCAGAGATCGGCGGGAGGGAGGATACGAGCAGTACTTC. This chain connects TRBV15 to TRBJ2-7, with 9 bases that match TRBD2. The germline gives CDR1 LNHNV, CDR2 YYDKDF (reference sequence). The V gene end was trimmed by 0 bases and the J gene end by 4 bases; junction bases not matched to a gene: 7. CDR3 length equals 16 residues.